This T cell receptor (beta chain) was profiled in a study of cytomegalovirus exposure and HLA in healthy donors. Study-wide results and caveats: According to the study, around 150 TCR beta chains were cytomegalovirus-associated. High specificity and sensitivity for cytomegalovirus status were reported for the classifier.

About this clone: Antigen: not known.

V was shortened by 0 bases and J by 4 bases, with 13 bases between the two germline ends. Germline V gene lookup returns CDR1 SGHNT and CDR2 YYREEE (reference sequence). This CDR3 is 16 amino acids long. Assay: immunoSEQ multiplex PCR; the TCRdb copy retains only in-frame clones and omits some. The sample shows hundreds of thousands of clones, about nine tenths of them seen only once. The V and J genes are TRBV5-4 and TRBJ2-2, with a tentative D call TRBD2 (5 bases). This receptor was taken from a woman under 30 in good health and CMV-seropositive. The sequenced material came from PBMCs. CDR3 in amino acids: CASSLALAGVTGELFF. The CDR3 bases are TGTGCCAGCAGCTTGGCTCTAGCTGGCGTCACCGGGGAGCTGTTTTTT. The variable domain in full, completed from reference TRBV5-4 and TRBJ2-2, reads ETGVTQSPTHLIKTRGQQVTLRCSSQSGHNTVSWYQQALGQGPQFIFQYYREEENGRGNFPPRFSGLQFPNYSSELNVNALELDDSALYLCASSLALAGVTGELFFGEGSRLTVL.